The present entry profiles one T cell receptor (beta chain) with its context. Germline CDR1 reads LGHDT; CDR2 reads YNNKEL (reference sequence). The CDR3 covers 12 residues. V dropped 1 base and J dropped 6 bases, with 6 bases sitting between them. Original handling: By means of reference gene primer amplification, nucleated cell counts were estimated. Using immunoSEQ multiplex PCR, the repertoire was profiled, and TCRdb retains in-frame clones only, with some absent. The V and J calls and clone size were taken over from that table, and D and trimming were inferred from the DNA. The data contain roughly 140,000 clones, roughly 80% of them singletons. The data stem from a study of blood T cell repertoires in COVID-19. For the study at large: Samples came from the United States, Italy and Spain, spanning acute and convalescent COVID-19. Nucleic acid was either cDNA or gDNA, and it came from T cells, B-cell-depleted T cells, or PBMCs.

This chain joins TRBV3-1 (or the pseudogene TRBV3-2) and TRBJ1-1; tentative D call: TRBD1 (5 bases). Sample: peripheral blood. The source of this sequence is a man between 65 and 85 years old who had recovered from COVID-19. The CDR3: CASSQVTAEAFF. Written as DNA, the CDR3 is TGTGCCAGCAGCCAAGTGACAGCTGAAGCTTTCTTT.